This entry describes one T cell receptor (beta chain). Replicate PCRs for sorted subsets used 200 ng DNA; this equaled 33,000 or so T cell genomes. Assay used: immunoSEQ multiplex PCR; TCRdb lists only in-frame clones, some missing. The sample yields almost 700,000 clones, about 91% seen once. The data originate from a study of shared clonotypes between healthy human individuals. Study summary: The study used three CD4 naive, three CD4 memory, two CD8 naive and one CD8 memory plate per donor.

Only CD45RO-negative cells positively selected for CCR7 counted as naive CD8 cells, so terminally differentiated effector memory CD45RA+ cells were excluded. Nashville, Tennessee was home to all donors, who were Caucasian adults. Input material: naive CD8+ T cells sorted from blood. The source is a man aged 25-45 years in good health.

Here the CDR3 DNA reads TGTGCCAGCAGCTTAGGCCACGGCCTAGCGGAATCCTACGAGCAGTACTTC. Protein: CASSLGHGLAESYEQYF. The gene calls are TRBV7-2 and TRBJ2-7; 7 bases are a match to TRBD2. V lost 1 base and J lost 1; bases outside the gene matches: 10. CDR1 and CDR2 (germline): SGHTA, FQGNSA. The CDR3 is 17 residues long.